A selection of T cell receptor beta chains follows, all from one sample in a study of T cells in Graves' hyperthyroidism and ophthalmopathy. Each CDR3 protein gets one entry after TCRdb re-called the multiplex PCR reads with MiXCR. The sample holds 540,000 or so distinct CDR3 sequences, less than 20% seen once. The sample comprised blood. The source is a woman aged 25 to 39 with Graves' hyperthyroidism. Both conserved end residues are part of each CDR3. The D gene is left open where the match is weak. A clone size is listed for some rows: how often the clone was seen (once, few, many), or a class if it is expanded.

CDR3: CASSLGAPTDTQYF; V: TRBV13; J: TRBJ2-3; size: many; D: .
CDR3: CASSGPGTGNNSPLHF; V: TRBV5-6; J: TRBJ1-6; size: .; D: TRBD1
CDR3: CASSLALPIEAFF; V: TRBV5-1; J: TRBJ1-1; size: many; D: .
CDR3: CASSQDRNYEQYF; V: TRBV4-3; J: TRBJ2-7; size: .; D: .
CDR3: CASSFARTGVRSGQFF; V: TRBV12-3/TRBV12-4; J: TRBJ2-1; size: .; D: TRBD1
CDR3: CAWTPKGGHSYEQYF; V: TRBV30; J: TRBJ2-7; size: .; D: TRBD1
CDR3: CASSQGASTEQYF; V: TRBV4-2; J: TRBJ2-7; size: few; D: .
CDR3: CASSLGIAGSYNEQFF; V: TRBV5-1; J: TRBJ2-1; size: many; D: .
CDR3: CASSQEEGRKAKNIQYF; V: TRBV4-2; J: TRBJ2-4; size: few; D: .
CDR3: CASRYSTASYYEQYF; V: TRBV6-6; J: TRBJ2-7; size: .; D: .
CDR3: CASSEQSPPYEQYF; V: TRBV2; J: TRBJ2-7; size: many; D: .
CDR3: CSARGSSGRNQPQHF; V: TRBV20-1; J: TRBJ1-5; size: .; D: .
CDR3: CATSPSDNEQFF; V: TRBV15; J: TRBJ2-1; size: .; D: .
CDR3: CASSQGSPGTGFSNQPQHF; V: TRBV3-1; J: TRBJ1-5; size: .; D: TRBD1
CDR3: CASSYETQALEQFF; V: TRBV27; J: TRBJ2-1; size: many; D: .
CDR3: CAISVVSYEQYF; V: TRBV10-3; J: TRBJ2-7; size: many; D: .
CDR3: CASMRGLAIRADTQYF; V: TRBV6-1; J: TRBJ2-3; size: many; D: TRBD2
CDR3: CASSVGQGTYEQYF; V: TRBV9; J: TRBJ2-7; size: many; D: TRBD1
CDR3: CASSLGGDLTEAFF; V: TRBV7-9; J: TRBJ1-1; size: many; D: .
CDR3: CASKTPPDSYEQYF; V: TRBV27; J: TRBJ2-7; size: many; D: .
CDR3: CSASRTGWKVIYEQYF; V: TRBV20-1; J: TRBJ2-7; size: .; D: TRBD1
CDR3: CASRGQGRSTGELFF; V: TRBV11-2; J: TRBJ2-2; size: many; D: TRBD1
CDR3: CASSGLGGLGPLGEQFF; V: TRBV7-2; J: TRBJ2-1; size: .; D: .
CDR3: CASSDSEGQGYTF; V: TRBV6-4; J: TRBJ1-2; size: few; D: .
CDR3: CSVGDRGLHGELFF; V: TRBV29-1; J: TRBJ2-2; size: .; D: TRBD1
CDR3: CASRPHDPRTDTQYF; V: TRBV27; J: TRBJ2-3; size: many; D: .
CDR3: CASSLMPPLAFAYEQYF; V: TRBV5-1; J: TRBJ2-7; size: many; D: .
CDR3: CASSYPRQGANEQYF; V: TRBV6-2/TRBV6-3; J: TRBJ2-7; size: .; D: TRBD1
CDR3: CSVGERGLIQNEQFF; V: TRBV29-1; J: TRBJ2-1; size: many; D: TRBD2
CDR3: CASSASGTYEQYF; V: TRBV7-3; J: TRBJ2-7; size: many; D: .
CDR3: CASSRESGTGYEQYF; V: TRBV10-1; J: TRBJ2-7; size: many; D: TRBD1
CDR3: CASSLEEEPTEAFF; V: TRBV7-2; J: TRBJ1-1; size: .; D: .
CDR3: CASSSGTSGIDTQYF; V: TRBV5-1; J: TRBJ2-3; size: many; D: TRBD2
CDR3: CASSEQRADTQYF; V: TRBV2; J: TRBJ2-3; size: many; D: .
CDR3: CASSTGGAGYGYTF; V: TRBV12-3/TRBV12-4; J: TRBJ1-2; size: many; D: .
CDR3: CASSFGVGGSNYGYTF; V: TRBV12-3/TRBV12-4; J: TRBJ1-2; size: many; D: .
CDR3: CASSLKPDQPQHF; V: TRBV28; J: TRBJ1-5; size: many; D: .
CDR3: CASSLTPRGNQPQHF; V: TRBV4-1; J: TRBJ1-5; size: many; D: .
CDR3: CASSWASGNEQFF; V: TRBV12-3/TRBV12-4; J: TRBJ2-1; size: few; D: .
CDR3: CSAGPETYTEAFF; V: TRBV20-1; J: TRBJ1-1; size: many; D: .
CDR3: CAWRAGPSYEQYF; V: TRBV30; J: TRBJ2-7; size: .; D: .
CDR3: CASSLLQVKNIQYF; V: TRBV5-6; J: TRBJ2-4; size: many; D: .
CDR3: CASSVDSGTYYEQYF; V: TRBV9; J: TRBJ2-7; size: .; D: TRBD2
CDR3: CAWTADTSSYNEQFF; V: TRBV30; J: TRBJ2-1; size: .; D: .
CDR3: CSVEDVNEGRETQYF; V: TRBV29-1; J: TRBJ2-5; size: many; D: .
CDR3: CASSTRVGANTGELFF; V: TRBV19; J: TRBJ2-2; size: few; D: .
CDR3: CSAEGLNTEAFF; V: TRBV20-1; J: TRBJ1-1; size: .; D: .
CDR3: CASSQKSLAGGSNEQFF; V: TRBV9; J: TRBJ2-1; size: many; D: TRBD2